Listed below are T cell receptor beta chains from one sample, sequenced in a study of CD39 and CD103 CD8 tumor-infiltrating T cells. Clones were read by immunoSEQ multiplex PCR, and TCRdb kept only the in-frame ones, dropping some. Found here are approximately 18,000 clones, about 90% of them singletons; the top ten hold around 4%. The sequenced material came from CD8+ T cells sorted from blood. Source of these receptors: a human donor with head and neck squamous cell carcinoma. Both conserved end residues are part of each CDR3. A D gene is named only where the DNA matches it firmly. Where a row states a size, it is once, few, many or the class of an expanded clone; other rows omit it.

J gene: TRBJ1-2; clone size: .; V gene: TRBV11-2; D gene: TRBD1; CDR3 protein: CASSLGWGQGDLYYGYTF; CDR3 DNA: TGTGCCAGCAGCTTAGGCTGGGGACAGGGGGACCTTTACTATGGCTACACCTTC
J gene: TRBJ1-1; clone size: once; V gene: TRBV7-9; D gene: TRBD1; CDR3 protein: CASSLKGQGSSNTEAFF; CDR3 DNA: TGTGCCAGCAGCTTAAAGGGACAGGGAAGTTCGAACACTGAAGCTTTCTTT
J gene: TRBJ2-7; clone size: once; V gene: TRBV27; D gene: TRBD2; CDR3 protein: CASSLSLGWGGTREDEQYF; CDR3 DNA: TGTGCCAGCAGTTTATCGTTGGGCTGGGGGGGGACCAGGGAGGACGAGCAGTACTTC
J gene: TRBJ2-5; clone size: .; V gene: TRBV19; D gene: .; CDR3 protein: CASTTGTRGWETQYF; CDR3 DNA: TGTGCCAGTACTACTGGGACCCGGGGGTGGGAGACCCAGTACTTC
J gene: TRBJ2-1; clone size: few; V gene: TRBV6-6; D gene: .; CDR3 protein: CASSYEAGYNEQFF; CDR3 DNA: TGTGCCAGCAGTTACGAAGCCGGGTACAATGAGCAGTTCTTC
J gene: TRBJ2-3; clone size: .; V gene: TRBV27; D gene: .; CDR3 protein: CASSYGTTDTQYF; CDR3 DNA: TGTGCCAGCAGTTACGGGACTACAGATACGCAGTATTTT
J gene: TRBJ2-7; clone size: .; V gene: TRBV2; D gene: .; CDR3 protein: CASSRRGDSSYEQYF; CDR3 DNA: TGTGCCAGCAGCCGGAGGGGGGACAGTTCCTACGAGCAGTACTTC
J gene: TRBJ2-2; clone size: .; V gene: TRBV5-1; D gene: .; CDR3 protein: CASSLAERPGELFF; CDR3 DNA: TGCGCCAGCAGCTTGGCCGAACGGCCCGGGGAGCTGTTTTTT
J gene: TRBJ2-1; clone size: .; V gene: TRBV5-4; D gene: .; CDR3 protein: CASSLSRGSYNEQFF; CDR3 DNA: TGTGCCAGCAGCTTGAGCAGGGGCTCCTACAATGAGCAGTTCTTC
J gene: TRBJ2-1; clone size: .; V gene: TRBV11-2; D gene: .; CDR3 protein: CATATSDGNEQFF; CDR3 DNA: TGTGCCACCGCGACTAGTGATGGGAATGAGCAGTTCTTC
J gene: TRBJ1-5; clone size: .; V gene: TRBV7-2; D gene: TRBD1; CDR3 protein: CASSPMGQAGNQPQHF; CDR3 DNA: TGTGCCAGCAGCCCGATGGGACAGGCTGGCAATCAGCCCCAGCATTTT
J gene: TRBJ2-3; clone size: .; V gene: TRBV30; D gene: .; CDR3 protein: CAWSWARTTDTQYF; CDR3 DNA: TGTGCCTGGAGTTGGGCCCGGACAACAGATACGCAGTATTTT
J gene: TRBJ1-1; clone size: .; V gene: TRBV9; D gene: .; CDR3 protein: CASSVERNFMNTEAFF; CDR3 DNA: TGTGCCAGCAGCGTAGAGCGGAACTTCATGAACACTGAAGCTTTCTTT
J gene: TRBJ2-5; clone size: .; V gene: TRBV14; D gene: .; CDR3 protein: CASSQDRIRGGAQETQYF; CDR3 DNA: TGTGCCAGCAGCCAAGATAGAATTCGGGGCGGGGCACAAGAGACCCAGTACTTC
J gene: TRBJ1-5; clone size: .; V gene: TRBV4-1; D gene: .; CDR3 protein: CASSRGTASNQPQHF; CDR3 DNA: TGCGCCAGCAGCCGAGGTACGGCTTCCAATCAGCCCCAGCATTTT